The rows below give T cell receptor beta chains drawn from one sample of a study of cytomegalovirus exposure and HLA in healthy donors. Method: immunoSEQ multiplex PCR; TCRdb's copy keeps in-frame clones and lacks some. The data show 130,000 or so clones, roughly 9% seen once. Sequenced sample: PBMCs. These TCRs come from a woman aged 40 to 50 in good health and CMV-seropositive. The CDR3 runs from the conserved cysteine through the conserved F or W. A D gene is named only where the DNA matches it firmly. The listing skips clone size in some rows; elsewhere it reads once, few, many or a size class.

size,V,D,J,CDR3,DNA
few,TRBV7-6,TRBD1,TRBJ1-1,CASSARQGDGTEAFF,TGTGCCAGCAGCGCTAGACAGGGCGACGGCACTGAAGCTTTCTTT
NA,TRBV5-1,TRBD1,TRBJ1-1,CASSFDRAVMNTEAFF,TGCGCCAGCAGCTTCGACAGGGCCGTCATGAACACTGAAGCTTTCTTT
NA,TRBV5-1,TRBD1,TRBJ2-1,CASSLGASGTGGYEQFF,TGCGCCAGCAGCTTGGGCGCTTCAGGGACAGGGGGGTATGAGCAGTTCTTC
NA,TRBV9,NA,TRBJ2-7,CASSPGVSYEQYF,TGTGCCAGCAGCCCAGGGGTCTCCTACGAGCAGTACTTC
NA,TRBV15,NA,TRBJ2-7,CATSRVEGSEQYF,TGTGCCACCAGCAGAGTGGAGGGGAGCGAGCAGTACTTC
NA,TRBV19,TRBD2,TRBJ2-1,CATLNQAGAYNEQFF,TGTGCCACTCTAAACCAAGCGGGGGCCTACAATGAGCAGTTCTTC
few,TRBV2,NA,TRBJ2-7,CASTLSRGSYEQYF,TGTGCCAGCACACTTTCTCGGGGTTCCTACGAGCAGTACTTC
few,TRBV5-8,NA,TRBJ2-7,CASSTTTRNEQYF,TGTGCCAGCAGCACCACGACAAGGAACGAGCAGTACTTC
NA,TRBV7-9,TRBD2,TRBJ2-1,CASRSSGASYNEQFF,TGTGCCAGCAGATCTAGCGGTGCCTCCTACAATGAGCAGTTCTTC
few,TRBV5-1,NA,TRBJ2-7,CASSFSGAEQYF,TGCGCCAGCAGCTTCTCGGGAGCCGAGCAGTACTTC
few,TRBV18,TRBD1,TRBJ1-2,CASSPRDSHGYGYTF,TGTGCCAGCTCACCCAGGGACAGTCACGGCTATGGCTACACCTTC
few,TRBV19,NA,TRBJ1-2,CASSSTGRGNYGYTF,TGTGCCAGTAGTTCAACAGGGCGTGGGAACTATGGCTACACCTTC
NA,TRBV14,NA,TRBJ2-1,CASSSLLSYNEQFF,TGTGCCAGCAGCTCCCTTTTGTCCTACAATGAGCAGTTCTTC
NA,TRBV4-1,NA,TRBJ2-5,CASSQGQGNTQYF,TGCGCCAGCAGCCAAGGGCAGGGGAATACCCAGTACTTC
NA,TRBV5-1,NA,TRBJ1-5,CASSQQSNQPQHF,TGCGCCAGCAGCCAACAGAGCAATCAGCCCCAGCATTTT
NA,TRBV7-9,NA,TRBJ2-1,CASSLSYNEQFF,TGTGCCAGCAGCCTTAGTTACAATGAGCAGTTCTTC
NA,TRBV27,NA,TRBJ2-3,CASRLSGMDYFNADTQYF,TGTGCCAGCAGACTCTCCGGGATGGACTATTTCAACGCAGATACGCAGTATTTT
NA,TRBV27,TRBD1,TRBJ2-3,CASSFGQATDTQYF,TGTGCCAGCAGTTTCGGACAGGCCACAGATACGCAGTATTTT
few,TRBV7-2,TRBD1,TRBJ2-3,CASSSRAGGADTQYF,TGTGCCAGCAGCTCACGGGCAGGGGGAGCAGATACGCAGTATTTT
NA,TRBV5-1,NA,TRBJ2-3,CASSQNGQSTDTQYF,TGCGCCAGCAGCCAGAACGGACAGAGCACAGATACGCAGTATTTT
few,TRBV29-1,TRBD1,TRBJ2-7,CSVWTGPYEQYF,TGCAGCGTATGGACAGGACCCTACGAGCAGTACTTC
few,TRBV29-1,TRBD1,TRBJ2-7,CSVCRTGAYEQYF,TGCAGCGTCTGTAGGACAGGGGCCTACGAGCAGTACTTC
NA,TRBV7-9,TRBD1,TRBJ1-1,CASSQGRGLTEAFF,TGTGCCAGCAGCCAGGGCAGGGGGCTCACTGAAGCTTTCTTT
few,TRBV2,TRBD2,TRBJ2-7,CASLAYLAGGPLSHEQYF,TGTGCCAGCCTCGCCTATCTGGCGGGGGGGCCACTGTCGCACGAGCAGTACTTC
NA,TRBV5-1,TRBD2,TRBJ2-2,CASSSGGENTGELFF,TGCGCCAGCAGCTCCGGGGGGGAGAACACCGGGGAGCTGTTTTTT
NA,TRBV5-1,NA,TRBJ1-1,CASSLGTSTEAFF,TGCGCCAGCAGCTTGGGTACTAGTACTGAAGCCTTCTTT
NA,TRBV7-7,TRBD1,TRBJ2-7,CASPNVAYRGAYEQYF,TGTGCCAGCCCGAACGTGGCCTACAGGGGGGCGTACGAGCAGTACTTC
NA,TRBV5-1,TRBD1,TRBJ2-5,CASSVDRQETQYF,TGCGCCAGCAGCGTGGACAGGCAAGAGACCCAGTACTTC
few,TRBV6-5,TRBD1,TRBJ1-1,CASRSHRGYTEAFF,TGTGCCAGCAGAAGCCACAGGGGATACACTGAAGCTTTCTTT
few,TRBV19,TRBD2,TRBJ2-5,CASSPSGGNQETQYF,TGTGCCAGTAGCCCTAGCGGGGGGAACCAAGAGACCCAGTACTTC
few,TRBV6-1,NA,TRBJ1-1,CASSEYAAGIGEAFF,TGTGCCAGCAGTGAATACGCGGCGGGTATTGGTGAAGCTTTCTTT
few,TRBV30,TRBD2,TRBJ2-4,CAWAQERGGKNIQYF,TGTGCCTGGGCCCAGGAGCGGGGGGGAAAAAACATTCAGTACTTC
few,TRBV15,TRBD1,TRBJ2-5,CATSRTTGQPQYF,TGTGCCACCAGCCGTACTACGGGACAGCCCCAGTACTTC
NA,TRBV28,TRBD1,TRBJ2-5,CASTRQGRETQYF,TGTGCCAGCACTCGACAGGGGAGAGAGACCCAGTACTTC
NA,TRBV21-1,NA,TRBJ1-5,CASSKGIFGVLQPQHF,TGTGCCAGCAGCAAAGGAATTTTTGGAGTCCTTCAGCCCCAGCATTTT
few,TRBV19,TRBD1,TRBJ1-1,CASSFDRDREAFF,TGTGCCAGTAGTTTCGACCGGGACAGAGAAGCTTTCTTT
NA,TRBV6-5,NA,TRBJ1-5,CASSGTDNQPQHF,TGTGCCAGCAGTGGGACTGATAATCAGCCCCAGCATTTT
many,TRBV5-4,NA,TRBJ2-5,CASRSGSEEETQYF,TGTGCCAGCAGATCAGGCTCGGAAGAAGAGACCCAGTACTTC
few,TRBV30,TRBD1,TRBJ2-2,CAWTTVGTGVTGELFF,TGTGCCTGGACTACTGTAGGGACAGGGGTGACCGGGGAGCTGTTTTTT
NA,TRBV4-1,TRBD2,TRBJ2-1,CASSQVGGGATNEQFF,TGCGCCAGCAGCCAAGTCGGCGGGGGGGCCACAAATGAGCAGTTCTTC
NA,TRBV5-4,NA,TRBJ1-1,CASSWGGALEAFF,TGTGCCAGCAGCTGGGGAGGGGCCCTTGAAGCTTTCTTT
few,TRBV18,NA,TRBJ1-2,CASSLAGRSGRAF,TGTGCCAGCTCACTAGCGGGCCGTTCAGGCCGGGCCTTC
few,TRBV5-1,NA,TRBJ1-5,CASSLDRDQPQHF,TGCGCCAGCAGCTTGGACAGGGATCAGCCCCAGCATTTT
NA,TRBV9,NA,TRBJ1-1,CASSVERGRTEAFF,TGTGCCAGCAGCGTAGAGCGGGGGCGGACTGAAGCTTTCTTT
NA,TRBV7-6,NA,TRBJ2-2,CASSKGQTANTGELFF,TGTGCCAGCAGCAAAGGCCAGACAGCGAACACCGGGGAGCTGTTTTTT
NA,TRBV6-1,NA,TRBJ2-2,CASWRNTGELFF,TGTGCCAGCTGGAGGAACACCGGGGAGCTGTTTTTT
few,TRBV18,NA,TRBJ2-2,CASSLGRPTGELFF,TGTGCCAGCTCGCTAGGGAGACCCACCGGGGAGCTGTTTTTT
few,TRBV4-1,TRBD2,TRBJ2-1,CASSQSQGTSINEQFF,TGCGCCAGCAGCCAATCTCAAGGGACTAGTATCAATGAGCAGTTCTTC